Detailed here is one T cell receptor beta chain. Its recognized antigen is unknown. Nothing much larger sits one base from this clone, and base qualities are not available. Preparation of the library involved the immunoSEQ multiplex PCR assay. A mixture of 60 forward primers for TCR Vbeta segments and 13 reverse primers for TCR Jbeta segments was used in the multiplex PCR. The CDR3 region of rearranged TCR beta genes was amplified from genomic DNA with a multiplex PCR assay. Amplified TCR beta libraries were sequenced as 87-base-pair reads on the Illumina HiSeq System. The published analysis was carried out like this. In a later analysis, around 80 million unique TCR beta chains were counted across the roughly 610 repertoires, and around 10 million of these chains were shared by at least two donors. Raw reads were error-corrected and collapsed into unique sequences with a nearest-neighbor algorithm that merged closely related sequences to remove PCR and sequencing errors. V, D and J gene segments were assigned by aligning CDR3 sequences to IMGT reference sequences. For a sequence to be retained, at least a six-nucleotide match to both a V gene segment and a J gene segment was required. A rearrangement counted as productive if the CDR3 had no stop codons and remained in frame with V and J, and every other rearrangement counted as non-productive. Following IMGT convention, CDR3 was defined as the stretch from the second conserved V-encoded cysteine to the conserved J-encoded phenylalanine. The earlier analysis of 587 of the donors excluded sequences that lacked an unambiguous match to a single V gene segment. In an earlier analysis of several hundred of the donors, V segments were called functional above 56.7% productive rearrangements and were called segregating when the between-donor standard deviation exceeded 5%. A statistical classification framework was developed to diagnose cytomegalovirus status using the catalog of TCR beta chain sequences. In a later analysis, V and J genes were assigned by comparing TCR nucleotide sequences against IMGT/GENE-DB human TR gene sequences. In a later analysis, CDR3 sequences and most-parsimonious VDJ recombination scenarios were assigned using the TCRdist pipeline. In a later analysis, each TCR beta chain was defined by its CDR3 amino acid sequence together with its V-gene family, and reads lacking a unique V-gene family were excluded. In a later analysis, approximately 590 highly shared, low-generation-probability nucleotide sequences were removed to address suspected cross-contamination and a sequencing artifact. In a later analysis, a clonal expansion index for each public chain was calculated from normalized within-repertoire ranks of inferred template counts. A later analysis computed generation probabilities with a VDJ recombination model fitted to out-of-frame rearrangements, and checked the results against IGoR. A later analysis scored TCR-TCR, TCR-HLA and TCR-CMV co-occurrence with hypergeometric tests, applying a repertoire-size bias correction to TCR pairs. In a later analysis, false discovery rates were estimated by permuting HLA or CMV assignments 20 times. In a later analysis, co-occurring TCRs were grouped using DBSCAN, with TCRdist sequence similarity added in when clustering inside HLA-allele-positive subsets. Repertoires with fewer than 30,000 or more than 120,000 public chains were left out of co-occurrence clustering, as were roughly five repertoires with anomalous nucleotide sharing. The immuneACCESS repertoire file appears here via TCRdb, limited to in-frame rearrangements. These files lack a portion of the clones; in checked studies, under half of the deficit traces to unresolved V genes, and the cause of the others is not known. V and J calls and clone size are copied from that table; D and trimming were computed from the DNA. The sample has about 130,000 clones on record, around three quarters of them singletons. The ten top clones hold under 15% of the sample.

The cohort comprised some 700 healthy bone marrow donors. At the time of sampling, all cohort members were nominally healthy, though unrecorded immune exposures were likely present. The donor tested CMV seropositive and was one of the 289 seropositive cohort members. A peripheral blood sample was collected from each donor, and TCR beta sequencing was performed on peripheral blood mononuclear cells. The Qiagen DNeasy Blood Extraction Kit was used to extract genomic DNA from the blood cell samples. This sample stems from a study of cytomegalovirus exposure and HLA in healthy donors (dated by TCRdb to the late 2010s). Regarding the research as a whole: An earlier analysis of about 530 of the donors reported around 280 Gb of sequence data and approximately 120 million unique TCR beta sequences obtained from some 200 million T cells. An early release that covered several hundred HLA-typed donors contained approximately 300 gigabases of sequencing data and tens of millions of unique TCR sequences. Of the roughly 400 genotyped donors, less than 85% were placed in the genetic ancestry cluster associated with self-reported Caucasian donors. The aim of the study was to test whether cataloging public T cell receptors could identify signatures of past pathogen exposure. The study used immunosequencing to profile the T cell repertoires of approximately 690 subjects and linked those repertoires to cytomegalovirus serostatus. In addition to the first cohort of roughly 670 subjects, a separate validation cohort of 120 different subjects was used. To predict cytomegalovirus infection status, the study combined high-throughput TCR immunosequencing, statistical association of individual TCRs with disease status, and machine learning. In a later analysis, previously published TCR beta repertoires from about 670 donors were re-analyzed and high-resolution HLA genotyping was added so that TCR occurrence patterns could be studied. Rather than using new phenotypic data, the later analysis identified candidate immune exposures from TCR beta sequences and from how often those sequences occurred across donors. To decide whether each TCR beta V gene segment behaved as functional or pseudogenic, an earlier analysis of several hundred of the donors relied on high-throughput TCR beta sequencing. Alongside the repertoire data, information on donor age, sex, ethnicity and CMV serostatus was compiled. A later genetic analysis took genome-wide SNP genotypes for 398 of the 666 donors and used that subset as a discovery cohort. All discovery cohort repertoires had been generated on a single sequencing platform. HLA typing covered class I and class II loci at four-digit resolution. The number of typed donors differed by locus: about 620-640 for A, B, C, DRB1 and DQB1; approximately 540 for DQA1; some 610 for DPA1; and roughly 470 for DPB1. Because of strong linkage in the cohort, a few DR-DQ haplotypes were treated as single units for association and clustering. Across approximately 400 genotyped donors of the cohort, an average of roughly 250,000 unique TCR beta nucleotide sequences per donor were sequenced, and 15% to 20% of those sequences were non-productive.

The CDR3 has 18 amino acids, counting the end cysteine and phenylalanine. Only the CDR3 DNA is retained, 54 bases long and in frame from the first base. The germline V gene provides CDR1 SGDLS and CDR2 YYNGEE. V lost 4 bases and J lost 1 base, and the count of bases not matched to a germline gene is 11. Overall study results and their limits: In a later analysis, several top co-occurrence clusters were reported to appear linked to parvovirus B19, influenza, CMV and Epstein-Barr virus. V-gene and J-gene trimming of TCR beta chains was associated with a missense DCLRE1C variant in a later genetic analysis, and the association was replicated in an independent cohort. Most CMV-associated TCR beta chains appeared to be HLA-restricted in a later analysis, and the HLA associations seemed to be driven largely by CMV exposure. Because HLA typing was unavailable for some donors at each locus, only the typed subset was used in association tests. In an earlier analysis of some 550 of the donors, most TCR beta V segments were observed in productive rearrangements about 90% or about 30% of the time, broadly matching IMGT annotations. In a later analysis, TCR association rates were found to vary across HLA loci, with the most associated TCRs seen for DRB1 alleles and the fewest for HLA-C alleles. Because counts were too low, around 17 rarely observed V segments, including chromosome 9 orphons, were left out of the earlier analysis of several hundred of the donors. CMV serostatus was the only immune exposure information available for the cohort. Compared with the approximately 670-donor mean, donors in an Asian-associated ancestry cluster had fewer N-insertions in productive TCRs, according to a later genetic analysis. The classifier was reported to diagnose cytomegalovirus status with high specificity and sensitivity in both the original cohort and the validation cohort. Presence/absence analyses assumed roughly uniform sequencing depth across donors, an assumption that may not hold. Linkage disequilibrium might explain the correlated functional status among segregating V segments, but an unknown experimental factor could not be excluded. Because the 87-base-pair reads could not distinguish some IMGT-functional V segments, including TRBV6-2 and TRBV6-3, those segments were excluded. Strong co-occurrence of HLA alleles, especially DR and DQ, made assigning TCR associations to individual alleles difficult. Only TCR beta chains were sequenced in this cohort, and the absence of alpha or paired-chain data limited detectable features. A further reported finding was that TCR beta sequences accurately predicted the HLA-A and HLA-B alleles for most subjects in the first cohort. In a later analysis, HLA-associated TCR beta chains were found to be more clonally expanded and to have lower generation probabilities than equally common non-associated chains. In vitro tests confirmed that a few of the cytomegalovirus-associated TCR beta chains recognize cytomegalovirus antigens. The study gave a list of about 170 TCR beta chains associated with cytomegalovirus. The authors suggested that the approach could potentially be extended to other disease states and immunological phenotypes. The sequencing pipeline was judged likely to have produced a cluster of highly shared sequence variants as a technical artifact. Most TCR sequences were seen in very few donors, while some public TCRs were found in many individuals. At a false discovery rate of 0.05, a later analysis linked 16,951 TCR beta sequences to specific HLA alleles.

The TCR comes from a woman aged 60-75 years in good health and CMV-seropositive. Recombination joined TRBV9 with TRBJ2-1; the junction holds 10 bases that match TRBD2. Material: PBMCs. The CDR3 sequence is CASSRGLAGGLSYNEQFF. The DNA is as follows: TGTGCCAGCAGCCGAGGATTAGCGGGAGGTCTTTCCTACAATGAGCAGTTCTTC.